This T cell receptor beta chain was sequenced for a study of a mutant IDH1 vaccine in newly diagnosed glioma. Study context: The first vaccination came 4-6 weeks after radiotherapy alone, or with temozolomide cycles. Therapy received beforehand was radiotherapy, temozolomide, or both, with most patients given both. General observations from the study: Induction of immune responses by the vaccine occurred in approximately 92% of patients.

Sequenced by immunoSEQ multiplex PCR; TCRdb stores in-frame clones only, minus some. This sample has some 60,000 clones; 86% occur once, and the top ten carry roughly 1.6%. Time point indicated: week 35, safety follow-up. Doses comprised 300 ug of mutant IDH1 20-mer peptide each, plus topical imiquimod. Astrocytomas that were new, WHO grade 3 or 4, IDH1-mutant and ATRX-lost were present in the donors. This clone occurred a few times. Its specificity is unknown. This receptor was identified in a man aged 40-55 years with glioma. This specimen consisted of PBMCs, obtained from a glioma patient whose treatment included an IDH1 peptide vaccine.

The CDR3 nucleotides are TGCGCCAGCAGCTCGGGACAGGCGGGACCTGGCTACACCTTC. Amino acid sequence: CASSSGQAGPGYTF. The chain joins TRBV5-1 to TRBJ1-2; TRBD1 aligns across 8 bases. V dropped 3 bases and J dropped 7; count of bases not matched to a gene: 8. CDR1 and CDR2 (germline): SGHRS, YFSETQ. The CDR3 length is 14 residues.